This entry lists 13 T cell receptor beta chains sequenced from one sample in a study of cytomegalovirus exposure and HLA in healthy donors (TCRdb year 2017). Library preparation was by the immunoSEQ multiplex PCR assay. For the multiplex PCR, a mixture combining 60 forward primers for TCR Vbeta segments and 13 reverse primers for TCR Jbeta segments was used. TCRdb obtained this table from immuneACCESS and retained in-frame rearrangements with V and J assigned. These tables miss some clones; where compared with another copy, unresolved V genes account for less than half of the shortfall, and the remainder is unexplained. The sample table shows around 200,000 clones, and over 75% are seen once. The top ten hold roughly a tenth of the sample. Input material: PBMCs. The source of these receptors is a woman in her fifties or sixties in good health and CMV-seropositive.

In the case of this clone: At one end the junction does not follow the germline gene, possibly because of a read error. This chain joins TRBV7-9 and TRBJ2-7; 12 bases fit TRBD1. Germline V gene sequence: CDR1 SEHNR, CDR2 FQNEAQ (reference sequence). The CDR3 runs 14 residues. The CDR3 DNA reads TGTTCCAGCAGCAAGGGGACAGGGGGCTTCGAGCAGTACTTC. It specifies CSSSKGTGGFEQYF.

This chain links TRBV4-1 with TRBJ1-6; 7 positions agree with TRBD1. CDR1 is MGHRA, CDR2 YSYEKL, per germline. The CDR3 length is 14 residues. Trimming at V came to 0 bases and at J to 10 bases, leaving 3 bases not matched to a gene. The CDR3 DNA follows: TGCGCCAGCAGCCAAGACAGGGGGAACTCACCCCTCCACTTT. Amino acids: CASSQDRGNSPLHF.

The J gene is TRBJ2-1, the V gene TRBV5-1; TRBD2 agrees at 8 bases. The junction had 10 bases not matched to a gene; V was cut back by 0 bases and J by 8 bases. The germline gives CDR1 SGHRS, CDR2 YFSETQ. The CDR3 contains 16 residues. The CDR3 spells CASSLAFGGAPDEQFF. The CDR3 DNA sequence: TGCGCCAGCAGCTTGGCATTCGGGGGGGCACCCGATGAGCAGTTCTTC.

This sequence joins TRBV6-1 and TRBJ1-1; weak D call: TRBD1 (6 bases). Trimming cost V 6 bases and J 6 bases, with 14 bases left between them. Looked up from germline, CDR1 is MNHNS and CDR2 is SASEGT. The length of the CDR3 is 13 residues. CDR3 in DNA: TGTGCCAGCAGCTCCCTAGAGGGGGCTGAAGCTTTCTTT. This gives the protein CASSSLEGAEAFF.

This clone occurred a few times. V gene TRBV5-1 combines with J gene TRBJ1-4; D is uncertain. Germline-derived CDR1 and CDR2 are SGHRS and YFSETQ. Deletions cut 7 bases from V and 7 bases from J, with 20 bases between. The CDR3 consists of 15 residues. CDR3 coding DNA: TGCGCCAGCTCCGACGCGGGTGGATTAGGTGAAAAACTGTTTTTT. Translation gives CASSDAGGLGEKLFF.

The rearrangement links TRBV20-1 to TRBJ2-3, with D unclear. The CDR3 has 11 residues. CDR1 and CDR2 from the germline V gene are DFQATT and SNEGSKA (reference sequence). Trimming removed 4 bases from V and 6 bases from J, with 8 bases in between. In nucleotides, the CDR3 is TGCAGTGCTATTTTGTCGGATACGCAGTATTTT. It yields the protein CSAILSDTQYF.

The chain links TRBV19 to TRBJ1-6; D call uncertain. CDR1 and CDR2 from the germline V gene are LNHDA and SQIVND (reference sequence). This CDR3 spans 14 amino acids. With 3 bases removed from V and 7 bases from J, the gap between germline ends came to 10 bases. In nucleotides, the CDR3 is TGTGCCAGTAGTATTAGTGCGGGGAATTCACCCCTCCACTTT. It is translated as CASSISAGNSPLHF.

The chain couples TRBV5-1 to TRBJ2-3; D gene unclear. Germline V gene lookup returns CDR1 SGHRS and CDR2 YFSETQ. CDR3 length equals 13 residues. Trimming left V 1 base short and J 1 base short, with 4 bases between. The CDR3 DNA reads as TGCGCCAGCAGCTTGACAGGCACAGATACGCAGTATTTT. It translates to CASSLTGTDTQYF. Using reference TRBV5-1 and TRBJ2-3 for the parts outside the CDR3, the full variable domain is KAGVTQTPRYLIKTRGQQVTLSCSPISGHRSVSWYQQTPGQGLQFLFEYFSETQRNKGNFPGRFSGRQFSNSRSEMNVSTLELGDSALYLCASSLTGTDTQYFGPGTRLTVL.

The J gene is TRBJ1-6, the V gene TRBV19; tentatively, D is TRBD1 (5 bases). Trimming pared 4 bases from V and 10 bases from J, leaving 14 bases between. From germline, CDR1 is LNHDA and CDR2 SQIVND (reference sequence). CDR3 length: 14 amino acids. The CDR3 DNA sequence: TGTGCCAGTAGTACCCGCAGGGAATCCTCACCCCTCCACTTT. Translating it yields CASSTRRESSPLHF.

This chain joins TRBV6-5 and TRBJ1-4; possible D gene TRBD1, 5 bases. The CDR3 covers 15 residues. Germline CDR1 reads MNHEY; CDR2 reads SVGAGI. V lost 0 bases to trimming and J lost 8 bases, with 13 bases between them. CDR3 protein: CASSYSPGGGEKLFF. CDR3 in DNA: TGTGCCAGCAGTTACTCTCCGGGGGGTGGGGAAAAACTGTTTTTT.

The V call is TRBV13, the J call TRBJ1-1; 7 positions agree with TRBD1. The CDR3 loop spans 15 amino acids. The V segment lost 5 bases and the J segment 6 bases; nucleotides outside the gene matches: 12. The germline V gene has CDR1 PRHDT and CDR2 FYEKMQ (reference sequence). The CDR3 DNA reads TGTGCCAGCAGCATCCGCAGGGGGAATAGGGCTGAAGCTTTCTTT. Protein: CASSIRRGNRAEAFF.

V gene TRBV28 combines with J gene TRBJ2-3, with D unresolved. The CDR3 contains 16 residues. Between the trimmed V and J ends, which lost 3 bases and 7 bases, there was a span of 20 bases. Germline V gene sequence: CDR1 MDHEN, CDR2 SYDVKM. This chain's CDR3 is CASSFPVASVRNTQYF. The CDR3 DNA reads TGTGCCAGCAGTTTCCCCGTGGCAAGCGTTAGGAATACGCAGTATTTT.

As concerns this clone: Other DNA sequences in this specimen translate into the identical CDR3. The V and J genes are TRBV5-1 and TRBJ2-3; TRBD2 matches at 7 bases. Looked up from germline, CDR1 is SGHRS and CDR2 is YFSETQ. There are 15 residues in the CDR3. J was trimmed by 3 bases and V by 0 bases; bases with no gene match: 4. CDR3 nucleotide sequence: TGCGCCAGCAGCTTGGCGGGGGGTCCGACAGATACGCAGTATTTT. It specifies CASSLAGGPTDTQYF.